This TCR beta chain was obtained from a study of shared clonotypes between healthy human individuals. General study points: In several donors, about 5% of naive CD4 clonotypes appeared in common. Clonotypes shared by all four sorted-subset donors had higher generation probabilities than non-shared clonotypes. Only blood was sampled, and tissue TCR repertoires likely differ from blood ones.

Profiled with immunoSEQ multiplex PCR; TCRdb holds only in-frame clones, not every one. Among 900,000 to 1,200,000 clones listed, approximately 80% were seen once. V dropped 1 base and J dropped 6 bases, with 12 bases sitting between them. The CDR3 covers 14 residues. CDR1 and CDR2 (germline): MGHRA, YSYEKL. Within Nashville, Tennessee resided all donors, each a Caucasian adult. This clone has only one observation. Antigen specificity is unknown. The receptor was derived from a man aged 18 to 29 in good health. Some clones in this sample may be carry-over from other donors' samples. Sequencing used memory CD4+ T cells from PBMCs. Subset here: CD45RA-negative fraction. J is TRBJ1-1 and V is TRBV4-1; tentative D call: TRBD1 (6 bases). CDR3 nucleotides: TGCGCCAGCAGCCAAGCGAACAGGGTCGCTGAAGCTTTCTTT. Its protein is CASSQANRVAEAFF.